The 23 T cell receptor beta chains presented below share a single source sample, sequenced in a study of chemoradiotherapy in HPV16-positive cancers. TCRdb's table, derived via immunoSEQ multiplex PCR, lists solely in-frame clones and lacks some. The sample shows approximately 23,000 clones, over 85% of them seen only once. Sequenced here: blood, sampled from a patient who underwent chemoradiotherapy. The receptor source for this set is a human donor with HPV-associated anogenital cancer.

This clone came up a few times. The V gene is TRBV10-3, the J gene TRBJ1-2; a weak D match, TRBD1 (5 bases). V was pared by 6 bases and J by 1 base, with 15 bases between. Germline CDR1 and CDR2: ENHRY and SYGVKD. The CDR3 contains 15 residues. In DNA, the CDR3 is TGTGCCATCAGAGTACCGGGACGGAGTAACTATGGCTACACCTTC. This sequence encodes CAIRVPGRSNYGYTF.

V and J are TRBV4-2 and TRBJ2-3, with 16 bases aligning to TRBD2. CDR1 LGHNA and CDR2 YNFKEQ come from the germline V gene. V lost 3 bases to trimming and J lost 7 bases; unmatched junction nucleotides: 7. The CDR3 length is 17 residues. This CDR3 reads CASSQGLAGGPGNTQYF. The DNA of the CDR3 is TGTGCCAGCAGCCAGGGACTAGCGGGGGGGCCGGGAAATACGCAGTATTTT.

There are a few counts of this clone. This chain joins TRBV7-9 and TRBJ1-5; tentatively, D is TRBD1 (6 bases). CDR1 is SEHNR, CDR2 FQNEAQ, per germline (reference sequence). Trimming stripped 1 base from V and 4 bases from J, with 8 bases between. The CDR3 has 14 residues. The CDR3 is CASSLEGQNQPQHF. CDR3 coding DNA: TGTGCCAGCAGCTTAGAGGGACAAAATCAGCCCCAGCATTTT.

The chain has TRBV11-2 and TRBJ2-7, with 9 bases matching TRBD2. This CDR3 has 14 residues. After removal of 4 bases from V and 4 bases from J, the junction contained 5 bases not matched to a gene. Germline V gives CDR1 SGHAT, CDR2 FQNNGV. The CDR3 nucleotides are TGTGCCAGCAGCTCTTCCGCGGGAGGGTACGAGCAGTACTTC. Residues: CASSSSAGGYEQYF.

DNA for the CDR3: TGCGCCAGCAGCCAAGCTCAGACCGGGGAGCTGTTTTTT. As protein: CASSQAQTGELFF. The chain is built from TRBV4-1 and TRBJ2-2; D not resolved. Deletions cut 1 base from V and 5 bases from J, with 5 bases between. In germline, CDR1 is MGHRA, CDR2 YSYEKL. This CDR3 region has 13 residues.

The chain joins TRBV10-1 to TRBJ2-5; D remains ambiguous. The CDR3 loop spans 12 amino acids. Trimming took 4 bases from V and 3 from J, leaving 6 bases between them. Germline V gene data show CDR1 as WNHNN and CDR2 as SYGVQD (reference sequence). The CDR3 DNA reads as TGCGCCAGCAGTGGCGGAGAAGAGACCCAGTACTTC. Translated, it gives CASSGGEETQYF.

The V call is TRBV13, the J call TRBJ2-5; D may be TRBD2 (5 bases). Per germline, CDR1 PRHDT and CDR2 FYEKMQ (reference sequence). The CDR3 totals 15 residues. V gave up 3 bases and J gave up 4 bases, with 15 bases separating them. The CDR3 loop is CASSFREIATETQYF. DNA for the CDR3: TGTGCCAGCAGCTTTAGGGAAATAGCGACAGAGACCCAGTACTTC. The whole variable domain, remainder taken from reference TRBV13 and TRBJ2-5, is AAGVIQSPRHLIKEKRETATLKCYPIPRHDTVYWYQQGPGQDPQFLISFYEKMQSDKGSIPDRFSAQQFSDYHSELNMSSLELGDSALYFCASSFREIATETQYFGPGTRLLVL.

This clone was counted between two and nine times. J is TRBJ2-7 and V is TRBV28; D possibly matches TRBD1 or TRBD2 (6 bases each). Trimming cost V 6 bases and J 2 bases, with 14 bases left between them. This CDR3 is built from 14 residues. Germline loops: CDR1 MDHEN, CDR2 SYDVKM. In nucleotides, the CDR3 is TGTGCCAGCAGCCGACCCGGGGGCCCCTACGAGCAGTACTTC. Amino acids: CASSRPGGPYEQYF. Full variable domain (outside the CDR3, taken from reference TRBV28 and TRBJ2-7): DVKVTQSSRYLVKRTGEKVFLECVQDMDHENMFWYRQDPGLGLRLIYFSYDVKMKEKGDIPEGYSVSREKKERFSLILESASTNQTSMYLCASSRPGGPYEQYFGPGTRLTVT.

V usage is TRBV4-2 and J usage is TRBJ2-2, with D maybe TRBD1 (6 bases). Trimming pared 4 bases from V and 6 bases from J, leaving 18 bases between. This CDR3 comprises 16 residues. Germline-derived CDR1 and CDR2 are LGHNA and YNFKEQ. The CDR3 loop is CASSRKTGNPAGELFF. The DNA for the CDR3 is TGTGCCAGCAGCCGGAAAACAGGGAATCCCGCCGGGGAGCTGTTTTTT.

V is TRBV14 and J is TRBJ1-2, with TRBD1 matching over 8 bases. In germline, CDR1 is SGHDN, CDR2 FVKESK. This CDR3 region has 14 residues. The V segment lost 4 bases and the J segment 4 bases; nucleotides outside the gene matches: 5. CDR3 region: CASSPRGPGYGYTF. The CDR3, as DNA: TGTGCCAGCAGCCCCAGGGGGCCGGGCTATGGCTACACCTTC.

Here the CDR3 reads CASKSTGGGRTGELFF. The CDR3 DNA reads as TGTGCCAGCAAATCCACGGGGGGGGGACGCACCGGGGAGCTGTTTTTT. The chain is built from TRBV27 and TRBJ2-2; 8 bases map to TRBD2. With V trimmed by 7 bases and J by 4 bases, 11 bases remained unmatched. The CDR3 loop spans 16 amino acids. In germline, CDR1 is MNHEY, CDR2 SMNVEV (reference sequence).

This chain uses TRBV14 with TRBJ1-2, with D tentatively TRBD1 (6 bases). V lost 0 bases, J lost 6 bases, and 11 bases lay in between. CDR1 is SGHDN and CDR2 is FVKESK in the germline V gene. This CDR3 has 14 residues. Here the CDR3 reads CASSQDIQGNGYTF. For the CDR3, the DNA is TGTGCCAGCAGCCAAGATATCCAGGGGAATGGCTACACCTTC. Full variable domain (remainder filled in from reference TRBV14 and TRBJ1-2): EAGVTQFPSHSVIEKGQTVTLRCDPISGHDNLYWYRRVMGKEIKFLLHFVKESKQDESGMPNNRFLAERTGGTYSTLKVQPAELEDSGVYFCASSQDIQGNGYTFGSGTRLTVV.

This clone was counted a single time. The V and J genes are TRBV5-1 and TRBJ2-1, with 12 nucleotides matching TRBD2. The CDR3 has 15 amino acids. Per the germline V gene, CDR1 is SGHRS and CDR2 is YFSETQ. Losses at the gene ends were 3 bases for V and 4 bases for J; bases not matched to a gene: 2. The CDR3 sequence: CASSSGLAGYNEQFF. CDR3 nucleotides: TGCGCCAGCAGCTCAGGACTAGCGGGGTACAATGAGCAGTTCTTC.

The rearrangement links TRBV9 to TRBJ2-6; D gene unclear. The germline V and J ends were trimmed by 3 bases and 3 bases, with 7 bases remaining between them. The V gene's germline CDR1 is SGDLS and CDR2 YYNGEE. This CDR3 region has 14 residues. The CDR3 loop is CASSAYSGANVLTF. In nucleotides, the CDR3 is TGTGCCAGCAGCGCCTACAGTGGGGCCAACGTCCTGACTTTC.

V gene TRBV5-6 combines with J gene TRBJ1-3, with D tentatively TRBD1 (6 bases). Trimming removed 3 bases from V and 6 bases from J, with 16 bases in between. This CDR3 is 15 amino acids long. Germline-derived CDR1 and CDR2 are SGHDT and YYEEEE. This CDR3 is CASSWAGAGTNTIYF. In nucleotides, the CDR3 is TGTGCCAGCAGCTGGGCGGGGGCAGGAACAAACACCATATATTTT.

This chain uses TRBV5-5 with TRBJ2-3; D possibly corresponds to TRBD1 (6 bases). The CDR3 length is 14 residues. V lost 0 bases, J lost 2 bases, and 7 bases lay in between. Germline CDR1 reads SGHKS; CDR2 reads YYEKEE (reference sequence). CDR3 sequence: CASSLDRATDTQYF. CDR3 in DNA: TGTGCCAGCAGCTTGGACAGGGCCACAGATACGCAGTATTTT. The whole variable domain, remainder taken from reference TRBV5-5 and TRBJ2-3, is DAGVTQSPTHLIKTRGQQVTLRCSPISGHKSVSWYQQVLGQGPQFIFQYYEKEERGRGNFPDRFSARQFPNYSSELNVNALLLGDSALYLCASSLDRATDTQYFGPGTRLTVL.

This clone was found once. This chain links TRBV5-6 with TRBJ1-6, with TRBD1 matching 9 bases. This CDR3 spans 15 amino acids. Germline V gives CDR1 SGHDT, CDR2 YYEEEE. After removal of 0 bases from V and 7 bases from J, the junction contained 2 bases not matched to a gene. CDR3 in DNA: TGTGCCAGCAGCTTGGGTGGGACAGGGAATTCACCCCTCCACTTT. Its protein product is CASSLGGTGNSPLHF.

The V gene is TRBV29-1, the J gene TRBJ2-7; D is perhaps TRBD2 (7 bases). V lost 3 bases and J 2 bases, leaving 11 bases between the germline ends. The CDR3 is 13 residues long. Germline V gene data show CDR1 as SQVTM and CDR2 as ANQGSEA. The CDR3 here is CSVDAGAPYEQYF. CDR3 in DNA: TGCAGCGTTGATGCGGGGGCCCCCTACGAGCAGTACTTC.

The chain has TRBV30 and TRBJ2-1; possibly TRBD2 for D (6 bases). This CDR3 is built from 17 residues. CDR1 and CDR2 (germline): GTSNPN, SVGIG (reference sequence). With 3 bases removed from V and 5 bases from J, the gap between germline ends came to 23 bases. The CDR3 nucleotides are TGTGCCTGGAGCTGGGGGGTCAAGGAGGGCCGGGACAATGAGCAGTTCTTC. Translated: CAWSWGVKEGRDNEQFF.

The V and J genes are TRBV11-2 and TRBJ2-6, with D hard to call. This CDR3 comprises 17 residues. CDR1 and CDR2 (germline): SGHAT, FQNNGV. Trimming cost V 0 bases and J 0 bases, with 9 bases left between them. The CDR3 coding sequence is TGTGCCAGCAGCTTAGATCTCGAAACCTCTGGGGCCAACGTCCTGACTTTC. Translating gives CASSLDLETSGANVLTF.

The chain links TRBV11-2 to TRBJ2-6; weak D call: TRBD1 (5 bases). The CDR3 loop spans 18 amino acids. Looked up from germline, CDR1 is SGHAT and CDR2 is FQNNGV. Trimming shortened V by 4 bases and J by 0 bases, and 16 bases separated the two germline ends. The CDR3 loop is CASSSRGTGLSGANVLTF. The DNA for the CDR3 is TGTGCCAGCAGCTCAAGAGGCACAGGCCTCTCTGGGGCCAACGTCCTGACTTTC.

The V call is TRBV7-2, the J call TRBJ2-3; TRBD1 is a possible D gene (6 bases). Germline CDR1 is SGHTA and CDR2 is FQGNSA. Between the trimmed V and J ends, which lost 5 bases and 3 bases, there was a span of 15 bases. There are 15 residues in the CDR3. The CDR3 coding sequence is TGTGCCAGCAGCCCCGGATGGGGGCGGACAGATACGCAGTATTTT. This codes for CASSPGWGRTDTQYF.

The J gene is TRBJ1-6, the V gene TRBV25-1; D call uncertain. The V end lost 4 bases, the J end lost 4 bases, and 8 bases lay between the germline ends. The CDR3 extends over 14 amino acids. The germline gives CDR1 MGHDK, CDR2 SYGVNS. This CDR3 is CASSAASYNSPLHF. The CDR3 DNA reads TGTGCCAGCAGTGCGGCCAGTTATAATTCACCCCTCCACTTT.